Following are 30 T cell receptor beta chains from one sample sequenced in a study of blood T cell repertoires in COVID-19. Sequenced by immunoSEQ multiplex PCR; TCRdb stores in-frame clones only, minus some. The profile shows about 140,000 clones, 70% to 80% of them singletons. Sequenced sample: peripheral blood. These receptors were obtained from a man aged 50 or older with acute or convalescent COVID-19.

The V and J genes are TRBV10-3 and TRBJ2-7; D may be TRBD1 (5 bases). CDR3 length: 13 amino acids. Trimming pared 3 bases from V and 5 bases from J, leaving 11 bases between. The germline V gene encodes CDR1 ENHRY and CDR2 SYGVKD. The CDR3 here is CAISDTRVHEQYF. The CDR3 DNA sequence: TGTGCCATCAGTGATACCAGGGTCCACGAGCAGTACTTC.

The CDR3 loop is CAINRETGTTEAFF. CDR3 nucleotides: TGTGCCATCAACAGGGAGACAGGGACCACTGAAGCTTTCTTT. This sequence joins TRBV10-3 and TRBJ1-1, with TRBD1 matching 7 bases. The CDR3 contains 14 residues. V lost 7 bases, J lost 4 bases, and 9 bases stayed unmatched. In germline, CDR1 is ENHRY, CDR2 SYGVKD.

This rearrangement joins TRBV3-1 (or the pseudogene TRBV3-2) to TRBJ2-1; perhaps TRBD2 as D (5 bases). CDR3 length equals 14 residues. Germline loops: CDR1 LGHDT, CDR2 YNNKEL (reference sequence). With 0 bases removed from V and 9 bases from J, the gap between germline ends came to 12 bases. This CDR3 is CASSQDLRALEQFF. DNA for the CDR3: TGTGCCAGCAGCCAAGATTTGCGGGCCCTTGAGCAGTTCTTC.

The rearrangement joins TRBV15 to TRBJ1-5, with 9 bases identical to TRBD1. The junction had 5 bases not matched to a gene; V was cut back by 5 bases and J by 3 bases. Germline loops: CDR1 LNHNV, CDR2 YYDKDF (reference sequence). There are 15 residues in the CDR3. The CDR3 coding sequence is TGTGCCACCAGCGGGCGGACAGGGGTCAATCAGCCCCAGCATTTT. Protein product: CATSGRTGVNQPQHF.

The J gene is TRBJ2-1, the V gene TRBV27; 12 bases map to TRBD2. Germline trimming cut 4 bases from V and 2 bases from J; bases unmatched to any gene: 3. The CDR3 is made up of 16 amino acids. Germline V gene lookup returns CDR1 MNHEY and CDR2 SMNVEV (reference sequence). The CDR3 DNA reads as TGTGCCAGCAGTTGGTCTAGCGGGGGGGCCTACAATGAGCAGTTCTTC. It specifies CASSWSSGGAYNEQFF.

The V call is TRBV30, the J call TRBJ2-2; 7 bases map to TRBD2. This CDR3 has 15 residues. With V trimmed by 3 bases and J by 1 base, 5 bases remained unmatched. Germline assignment: CDR1 GTSNPN and CDR2 SVGIG (reference sequence). CDR3 coding DNA: TGTGCCTGGAGGGGATTAGCGGGGAACACCGGGGAGCTGTTTTTT. Translating it yields CAWRGLAGNTGELFF.

V gene TRBV7-6 combines with J gene TRBJ2-1; 7 positions match TRBD1. This CDR3 comprises 15 residues. V was pared by 4 bases and J by 6 bases, with 9 bases of the junction left unmatched. Germline CDR1 SGHVS, CDR2 FNYEAQ. This CDR3 reads CASSSQTGFGNEQFF. In nucleotides, the CDR3 is TGTGCCAGCAGCTCCCAGACAGGGTTCGGCAATGAGCAGTTCTTC.

The chain uses TRBV9 and TRBJ2-1, with 13 bases lining up with TRBD2. The CDR3 totals 17 residues. The J segment lost 1 base and the V segment lost 0 bases, leaving 1 base of the junction unmatched. Germline V CDR1 and CDR2: SGDLS, YYNGEE. The CDR3 reads CASSVGLAGGSYNEQFF. In DNA form, the CDR3 reads TGTGCCAGCAGCGTAGGACTAGCGGGGGGATCCTACAATGAGCAGTTCTTC.

On this clone itself: The identical CDR3 is also encoded by other nucleotide sequences in the sample. This sequence joins TRBV6-5 and TRBJ1-2, with D hard to call. V lost 2 bases to trimming and J lost 5 bases, with 6 bases between them. Germline V gene data show CDR1 as MNHEY and CDR2 as SVGAGI. The CDR3 sequence is 12 residues long. CDR3 bases: TGTGCCAGCAGTTACGGAGGGTATGGCTACACCTTC. Translating gives CASSYGGYGYTF.

This clone was detected only a few times. This chain connects TRBV30 to TRBJ1-3, with a possible D match to TRBD1 (5 bases). The CDR3 consists of 15 residues. From germline, CDR1 is GTSNPN and CDR2 SVGIG (reference sequence). V gave up 2 bases and J gave up 2 bases, with 13 bases separating them. The CDR3 DNA follows: TGTGCCTGGAGTCCCGGGGGGAAGACTGGAAACACCATATATTTT. This encodes CAWSPGGKTGNTIYF.

The CDR3: CASSDGGLDEQYF. For the CDR3, the DNA is TGTGCCAGCAGTGATGGCGGGCTGGACGAGCAGTACTTC. The rearrangement joins TRBV2 to TRBJ2-7, with D perhaps matching TRBD2 (5 bases). Germline V CDR1 and CDR2: SNHLY, FYNNEI. V was clipped by 3 bases and J by 5 bases, with 11 bases between them. This CDR3 contains 13 residues.

This chain links TRBV18 with TRBJ2-7; 10 bases align to TRBD1. Germline lookup yields CDR1 KGHSH and CDR2 LQKENI. After removal of 4 bases from V and 2 bases from J, the junction contained 2 bases not matched to a gene. CDR3 length equals 14 residues. This chain's CDR3 is CASSRDRGPYEQYF. The CDR3, as DNA: TGTGCCAGCTCACGGGACAGGGGTCCCTACGAGCAGTACTTC.

V usage is TRBV3-1 (or the pseudogene TRBV3-2) and J usage is TRBJ2-2; a possible D gene is TRBD2 (7 bases). This CDR3 has 15 amino acids. Germline CDR1 LGHDT, CDR2 YNNKEL (reference sequence). Trimming cost V 4 bases and J 7 bases, with 16 bases left between them. This chain's CDR3 is CASSPAGALGGELFF. The CDR3 bases are TGTGCCAGCAGCCCCGCGGGGGCGCTTGGCGGGGAGCTGTTTTTT.

This clone showed up just a few times. The V call is TRBV7-2, the J call TRBJ1-5; TRBD1 matches 9 bases. Germline-derived CDR1 and CDR2 are SGHTA and FQGNSA. Trimming cost V 6 bases and J 5 bases; bases outside gene matches: 8. The CDR3 has 15 residues. The DNA for the CDR3 is TGTGCCAGCAGTTCAGGGGACAGGGCCCATCAGCCCCAGCATTTT. It encodes CASSSGDRAHQPQHF. Drawing the rest from reference TRBV7-2 and TRBJ1-5, the complete variable domain is GAGVSQSPSNKVTEKGKDVELRCDPISGHTALYWYRQSLGQGLEFLIYFQGNSAPDKSGLPSDRFSAERTGGSVSTLTIQRTQQEDSAVYLCASSSGDRAHQPQHFGDGTRLSIL.

In DNA, the CDR3 is TGTGCCAGCAGCGTCAACGGACAGGCGAACACTGAAGCTTTCTTT. Amino acids: CASSVNGQANTEAFF. The chain combines TRBV11-3 with TRBJ1-1, with 7 bases aligning to TRBD1. V trimming: 5 bases; J trimming: 1 base; junction bases outside the gene matches: 7. The CDR3 spans 15 residues. Germline V CDR1 and CDR2: SGHNT, YENEEA.

The V gene is TRBV29-1, the J gene TRBJ1-4; a possible D gene is TRBD1 (6 bases). CDR1 is SQVTM and CDR2 is ANQGSEA in the germline V gene. The CDR3 sequence is 12 residues long. The germline V and J ends were trimmed by 4 bases and 7 bases, with 10 bases remaining between them. The CDR3, as DNA: TGCAGCGTTGGGGGGCTTGGTGAAAAACTGTTTTTT. It is translated as CSVGGLGEKLFF.

The V and J genes are TRBV6-5 and TRBJ1-2, with D tentatively TRBD1 (6 bases). The V end lost 4 bases, the J end lost 4 bases, and 16 bases lay between the germline ends. This CDR3 has 15 amino acids. Germline V gives CDR1 MNHEY, CDR2 SVGAGI. The DNA for the CDR3 is TGTGCCAGCAGTTGGAATAGACAGGAAGCCTATGGCTACACCTTC. It yields the protein CASSWNRQEAYGYTF.

The chain employs TRBV7-3 and TRBJ1-1, with unresolved D. V shed 2 bases and J shed 4 bases, with 8 bases lying between them. The CDR3 runs to 13 residues. The germline V gene has CDR1 SGHTA and CDR2 FQGTGA. The CDR3: CASSLSIVTEAFF. CDR3 coding DNA: TGTGCCAGCAGCTTATCTATCGTCACTGAAGCTTTCTTT.

This chain joins TRBV7-3 and TRBJ1-6, with D possibly TRBD1 on 6 matching bases. CDR3 length equals 15 residues. Germline V CDR1 and CDR2: SGHTA, FQGTGA. V lost 6 bases to trimming and J lost 6 bases, with 15 bases between them. The CDR3 spells CASSPPGDGNSPLHF. The CDR3 DNA sequence: TGTGCCAGCAGTCCGCCAGGGGATGGTAATTCACCCCTCCACTTT. Based on the CDR3 plus reference TRBV7-3 and TRBJ1-6, the full variable domain is GAGVSQTPSNKVTEKGKYVELRCDPISGHTALYWYRQSLGQGPEFLIYFQGTGAADDSGLPNDRFFAVRPEGSVSTLKIQRTERGDSAVYLCASSPPGDGNSPLHFGNGTRLTVT.

The CDR3 loop reads CASSLLAGAGYTF. The DNA of the CDR3 is TGTGCCAGCAGTTTATTGGCAGGGGCTGGCTACACCTTC. This sequence joins TRBV27 and TRBJ1-2; TRBD1 is a possible D gene (6 bases). The germline V gene encodes CDR1 MNHEY and CDR2 SMNVEV (reference sequence). The germline V and J ends were trimmed by 1 base and 7 bases, with 10 bases remaining between them. The CDR3 has 13 amino acids.

The chain uses TRBV5-1 and TRBJ1-2, with no clear D. This CDR3 is 15 amino acids long. V gave up 4 bases and J gave up 3 bases, with 16 bases separating them. Germline CDR1 SGHRS, CDR2 YFSETQ. CDR3 DNA sequence: TGCGCCAGCAGCGGCCCTGAGGAGAGGGACTATGGCTACACCTTC. It encodes CASSGPEERDYGYTF.

This clone appeared once. The genes are TRBV5-5 and TRBJ2-2, with D possibly being TRBD2 (6 bases). With 4 bases removed from V and 6 bases from J, the gap between germline ends came to 16 bases. The length of the CDR3 is 15 residues. Germline lookup yields CDR1 SGHKS and CDR2 YYEKEE (reference sequence). The CDR3 DNA is TGTGCCAGCAGCGAACAATCGTGGGGGGCCGGGGAGCTGTTTTTT. Residues: CASSEQSWGAGELFF.

The gene calls are TRBV19 and TRBJ1-2; D is unresolved. Germline loops: CDR1 LNHDA, CDR2 SQIVND (reference sequence). The V end was cut by 3 bases, the J end by 2 bases, with 4 bases between. The CDR3 consists of 12 residues. CDR3: CASSMENYGYTF. The CDR3 DNA is TGTGCCAGTAGTATGGAGAACTATGGCTACACCTTC.

V and J are TRBV5-6 and TRBJ2-7; D possibly corresponds to TRBD2 (5 bases). There are 14 residues in the CDR3. Per germline, CDR1 SGHDT and CDR2 YYEEEE. V gave up 4 bases and J gave up 7 bases, with 18 bases separating them. For the CDR3, the DNA is TGTGCCAGCAGCCCACCTGCCCTAGAGGGTGAGCAGTACTTC. Amino acid sequence: CASSPPALEGEQYF. The variable domain in full, completed from reference TRBV5-6 and TRBJ2-7, reads DAGVTQSPTHLIKTRGQQVTLRCSPKSGHDTVSWYQQALGQGPQFIFQYYEEEERQRGNFPDRFSGHQFPNYSSELNVNALLLGDSALYLCASSPPALEGEQYFGPGTRLTVT.

This chain connects TRBV19 to TRBJ2-1; TRBD2 agrees at 9 bases. Per germline, CDR1 LNHDA and CDR2 SQIVND (reference sequence). V dropped 1 base and J dropped 7; count of bases not matched to a gene: 8. The CDR3 loop spans 16 amino acids. For the CDR3, the DNA is TGTGCCAGTAGTATAGGGGCTAGCGGGGTTGTAAATGAGCAGTTCTTC. Translating gives CASSIGASGVVNEQFF.

The J gene is TRBJ1-2, the V gene TRBV27; 7 bases are a match to TRBD1. This CDR3 has 13 residues. V gave up 2 bases and J gave up 7 bases; unmatched junction bases: 4. CDR1 and CDR2 from the germline V gene are MNHEY and SMNVEV (reference sequence). The CDR3: CASSLQGDIGYTF. Written as DNA, the CDR3 is TGTGCCAGCAGTTTACAGGGGGATATTGGCTACACCTTC.

The gene calls are TRBV19 and TRBJ2-5; TRBD2 might be the D (6 bases). The CDR3 loop spans 15 amino acids. The germline gives CDR1 LNHDA, CDR2 SQIVND (reference sequence). V shed 7 bases and J shed 1 base, with 16 bases lying between them. The CDR3 DNA reads TGTGCCAGTATGGGATGGCAGGGAGGCCAAGAGACCCAGTACTTC. It codes for CASMGWQGGQETQYF. Drawing the rest from reference TRBV19 and TRBJ2-5, the complete variable domain is DGGITQSPKYLFRKEGQNVTLSCEQNLNHDAMYWYRQDPGQGLRLIYYSQIVNDFQKGDIAEGYSVSREKKESFPLTVTSAQKNPTAFYLCASMGWQGGQETQYFGPGTRLLVL.

The genes are TRBV6-6 and TRBJ2-7; possible D gene TRBD1, 7 bases. Germline CDR1 and CDR2: MNHNY and SVGAGI (reference sequence). This CDR3 has 14 residues. V lost 4 bases and J lost 4, with 14 bases in between. The CDR3 sequence is CASSFTGDFYEQYV. CDR3 DNA: TGTGCCAGCAGTTTTACAGGGGACTTTTACGAGCAGTACGTC.

The chain recombines TRBV7-9 with TRBJ1-1; 9 nucleotides align to TRBD1. CDR3 length: 14 amino acids. Germline trimming cut 4 bases from V and 6 bases from J; bases unmatched to any gene: 6. The germline CDR1 and CDR2 sequences are SEHNR and FQNEAQ (reference sequence). The DNA for the CDR3 is TGTGCCAGCAGCTCGACAGGGGGGGGAGCTGAAGCTTTCTTT. Its protein product is CASSSTGGGAEAFF.

The V and J genes are TRBV27 and TRBJ2-7; the D is unclear. Trimming removed 3 bases at V and 5 bases at J, with 11 bases between. This CDR3 is 13 amino acids long. Germline CDR1 is MNHEY and CDR2 is SMNVEV (reference sequence). The chain's CDR3 is CASSLGIFHEQYF. DNA of the CDR3: TGTGCCAGCAGTTTGGGCATCTTCCACGAGCAGTACTTC.